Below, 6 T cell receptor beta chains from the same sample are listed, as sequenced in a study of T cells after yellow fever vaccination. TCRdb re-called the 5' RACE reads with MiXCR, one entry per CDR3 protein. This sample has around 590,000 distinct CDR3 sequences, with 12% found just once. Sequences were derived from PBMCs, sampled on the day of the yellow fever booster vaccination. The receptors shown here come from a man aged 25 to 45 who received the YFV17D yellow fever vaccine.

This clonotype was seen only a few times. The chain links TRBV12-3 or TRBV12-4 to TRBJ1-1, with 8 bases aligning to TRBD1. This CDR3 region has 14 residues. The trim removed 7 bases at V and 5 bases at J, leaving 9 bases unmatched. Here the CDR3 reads CASIMTGARTEAFF. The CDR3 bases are TGTGCCAGCATCATGACAGGGGCCAGGACTGAAGCTTTCTTT.

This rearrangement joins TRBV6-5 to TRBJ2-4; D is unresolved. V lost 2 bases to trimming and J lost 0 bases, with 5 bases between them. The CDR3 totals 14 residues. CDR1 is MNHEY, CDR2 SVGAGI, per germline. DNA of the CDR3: TGTGCCAGCAGTTACGGGATAGCCAAAAACATTCAGTACTTC. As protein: CASSYGIAKNIQYF.

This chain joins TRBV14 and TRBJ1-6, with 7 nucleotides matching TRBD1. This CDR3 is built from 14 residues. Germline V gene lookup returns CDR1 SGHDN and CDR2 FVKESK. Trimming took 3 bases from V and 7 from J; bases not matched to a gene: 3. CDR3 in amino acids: CASSHRDRNSPLHF. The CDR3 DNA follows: TGTGCCAGCAGCCACCGGGACAGAAATTCACCCCTCCACTTT.

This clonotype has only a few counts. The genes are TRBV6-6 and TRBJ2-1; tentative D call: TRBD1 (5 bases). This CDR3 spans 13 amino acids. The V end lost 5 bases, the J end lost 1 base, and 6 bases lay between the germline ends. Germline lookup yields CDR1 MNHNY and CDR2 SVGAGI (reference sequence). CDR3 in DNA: TGTGCCAGCAGTGACAGATCCTACAATGAGCAGTTCTTC. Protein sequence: CASSDRSYNEQFF.

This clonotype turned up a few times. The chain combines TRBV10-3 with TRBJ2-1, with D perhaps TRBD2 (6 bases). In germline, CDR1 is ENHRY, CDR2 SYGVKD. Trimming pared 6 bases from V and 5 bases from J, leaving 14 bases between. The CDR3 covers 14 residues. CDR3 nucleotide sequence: TGTGCCATCAGGGACGGGACTTCCAACAATGAGCAGTTCTTC. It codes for CAIRDGTSNNEQFF.

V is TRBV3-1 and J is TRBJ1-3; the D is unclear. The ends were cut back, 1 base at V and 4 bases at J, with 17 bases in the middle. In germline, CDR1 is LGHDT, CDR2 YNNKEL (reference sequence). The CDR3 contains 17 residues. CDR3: CASSQGETRNSGNTIYF. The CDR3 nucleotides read TGTGCCAGCAGCCAAGGGGAGACTCGAAACTCCGGAAACACCATATATTTT.